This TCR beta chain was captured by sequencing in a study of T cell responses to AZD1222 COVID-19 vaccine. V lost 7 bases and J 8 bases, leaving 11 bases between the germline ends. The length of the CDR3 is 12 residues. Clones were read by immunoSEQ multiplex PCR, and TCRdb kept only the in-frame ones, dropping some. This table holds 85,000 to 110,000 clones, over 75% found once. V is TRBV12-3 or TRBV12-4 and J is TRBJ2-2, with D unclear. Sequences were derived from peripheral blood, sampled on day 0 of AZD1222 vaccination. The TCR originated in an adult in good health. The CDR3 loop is CASILISGELFF. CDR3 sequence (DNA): TGTGCCAGCATTCTTATCTCTGGGGAGCTGTTTTTT.